What follows are 10 T cell receptor beta chains derived from one specimen sequenced in a study of cytomegalovirus exposure and HLA in healthy donors. PCR involved 60 Vbeta and 13 Jbeta primers. The data were produced by immunoSEQ multiplex PCR, yet TCRdb's version contains in-frame clones alone and is incomplete. The sample holds about 91,000 clones, about two thirds seen once. The sequencing sample was made of PBMCs. Source of these receptors: a human donor in good health.

This clone has a handful of counts. This chain joins TRBV7-9 and TRBJ2-3; 9 bases map to TRBD1. CDR3 length: 15 residues. V lost 4 bases and J lost 6; bases outside the gene matches: 8. The germline gives CDR1 SEHNR, CDR2 FQNEAQ (reference sequence). The CDR3 is CASSYNRGQGDTQYF. The CDR3 region has the DNA TGTGCCAGCAGCTACAACAGGGGGCAAGGCGATACGCAGTATTTT.

The chain employs TRBV6-5 and TRBJ1-1; 9 nucleotides align to TRBD1. Trimming cost V 6 bases and J 1 base; bases outside gene matches: 6. The CDR3 is made up of 15 amino acids. Germline V gene data show CDR1 as MNHEY and CDR2 as SVGAGI. The CDR3 DNA reads TGTGCCAGCAGAGATAAGGACAGGGGGAACACTGAAGCTTTCTTT. Amino acid sequence: CASRDKDRGNTEAFF.

The sample holds a few counts of this clone. The J gene is TRBJ2-3, the V gene TRBV7-6; no firm D call. Per germline, CDR1 SGHVS and CDR2 FNYEAQ. The V and J ends lost 4 bases and 0 bases respectively, with 14 bases between them. The CDR3 covers 16 residues. The CDR3 here is CASSSRPMTSTDTQYF. Here the CDR3 DNA reads TGTGCCAGCAGCTCCCGGCCGATGACTAGCACAGATACGCAGTATTTT.

The CDR3 loop reads CASSVVGRADTQYF. The CDR3, as DNA: TGTGCCAGCAGCGTAGTGGGCAGGGCAGATACGCAGTATTTT. The gene calls are TRBV9 and TRBJ2-3, with a possible D match to TRBD1 (5 bases). Trimming pared 0 bases from V and 4 bases from J, leaving 9 bases between. The CDR3 length is 14 residues. Germline lookup yields CDR1 SGDLS and CDR2 YYNGEE. The whole variable domain, filled in from reference TRBV9 and TRBJ2-3, reads DSGVTQTPKHLITATGQRVTLRCSPRSGDLSVYWYQQSLDQGLQFLIQYYNGEERAKGNILERFSAQQFPDLHSELNLSSLELGDSALYFCASSVVGRADTQYFGPGTRLTVL.

This clone was seen more than once but under ten times. No DNA is shown, since the ends of the CDR3 on it are uncertain; the CDR3 is the one TCRdb lists. V and J are TRBV4-3 and TRBJ1-2; the tabulated D call, TRBD1, remains unverified against the DNA. The CDR3 is 17 residues long, counting both termini. CDR1 is LGHNA, CDR2 YSLEER, per germline. CDR3 region: CASSQDLTGTVLRGYTF.

For this clone: In this CDR3 the conserved last residue, phenylalanine or tryptophan, is missing, so a read error is likely. As DNA, the CDR3 is TGTGCCAGCAGGCTAGCGGGGAGCACAGATACGCAGTATTTG. Its translation is CASRLAGSTDTQYL. The chain is built from TRBV2 and TRBJ2-3, with TRBD2 matching over 9 bases. Germline loops: CDR1 SNHLY, CDR2 FYNNEI. Trimming removed 6 bases from V and 0 bases from J; junction bases left unmatched: 1. The CDR3 spans 14 residues.

This rearrangement joins TRBV18 to TRBJ2-6; no clear D. This CDR3 spans 17 amino acids. Germline lookup yields CDR1 KGHSH and CDR2 LQKENI. Trimming removed 5 bases from V and 0 bases from J, with 14 bases in between. The CDR3 is CASSARPALSGANVLTF. In DNA form, the CDR3 reads TGTGCCAGCTCAGCGAGGCCGGCCCTCTCTGGGGCCAACGTCCTGACTTTC.

This chain connects TRBV7-6 to TRBJ2-3, with D possibly TRBD2 on 6 matching bases. V lost 1 base to trimming and J lost 1 base, with 9 bases between them. Germline V gene data show CDR1 as SGHVS and CDR2 as FNYEAQ. The CDR3 is 15 amino acids. The CDR3 coding sequence is TGTGCCAGCAGCTTAGGCTCGGGGGGCACAGATACGCAGTATTTT. It translates to CASSLGSGGTDTQYF.

This clone was observed a single time. This chain connects TRBV11-3 to TRBJ1-2; D not resolved. The V and J ends lost 1 base and 2 bases respectively, with 8 bases between them. The CDR3 consists of 14 residues. Per germline, CDR1 SGHNT and CDR2 YENEEA. CDR3 protein: CASSLVGENYGYTF. CDR3 in DNA: TGTGCCAGCAGCTTAGTCGGGGAGAACTATGGCTACACCTTC. Complete variable domain (other parts from reference TRBV11-3 and TRBJ1-2): EAGVVQSPRYKIIEKKQPVAFWCNPISGHNTLYWYLQNLGQGPELLIRYENEEAVDDSQLPKDRFSAERLKGVDSTLKIQPAELGDSAVYLCASSLVGENYGYTFGSGTRLTVV.

J is TRBJ2-4 and V is TRBV19; 9 bases are a match to TRBD1. J gave up 9 bases and V 4 bases, and 4 bases lay outside the gene matches. Per germline, CDR1 LNHDA and CDR2 SQIVND (reference sequence). CDR3 size: 13 residues. The CDR3 DNA sequence: TGTGCCAGTAGTACGGGACAGGGAAGCATTCAGTACTTC. Translation gives CASSTGQGSIQYF.